This entry lists 2 T cell receptor beta chains sequenced from one sample in a study of cytomegalovirus exposure and HLA in healthy donors. 13 Jbeta primers and 60 Vbeta primers were used for the PCR. Profiled with immunoSEQ multiplex PCR; TCRdb holds only in-frame clones, not every one. The sample features approximately 80,000 clones, with about 1% in its top ten. The sequenced sample was PBMCs. The receptor source for this set is a woman between 25 and 40 years old in good health and CMV-seronegative.

The V and J genes are TRBV6-5 and TRBJ1-1; D not certain. Germline V gene sequence: CDR1 MNHEY, CDR2 SVGAGI. V lost 5 bases, J lost 5 bases, and 12 bases lay in between. The CDR3 runs 13 residues. CDR3 residues: CASSREVGTEAFF. In nucleotides, the CDR3 is TGTGCCAGCAGTAGGGAGGTCGGGACTGAAGCTTTCTTT.

This chain joins TRBV18 and TRBJ2-1, with TRBD1 as a possible D gene (5 bases). The CDR3 extends over 13 amino acids. Trimming left V 1 base short and J 5 bases short, with 6 bases between. Germline CDR1 reads KGHSH; CDR2 reads LQKENI. As DNA, the CDR3 is TGTGCCAGCTCACCACAGGGGCACAATGAGCAGTTCTTC. It codes for CASSPQGHNEQFF.